Shown below are 24 T cell receptor beta chains from a single sample sequenced in a study of T cells after yellow fever vaccination. TCRdb reprocessed the 5' RACE reads with MiXCR, giving one entry per CDR3 protein. The sample includes approximately 580,000 distinct CDR3 sequences, around 17% of them seen just once. Material: PBMCs, obtained 4 to 6 days after the first yellow fever vaccination. The receptor source for this set is a man younger than 30 who received the YFV17D yellow fever vaccine.

This rearrangement joins TRBV5-5 to TRBJ2-7; 13 nucleotides align to TRBD2. Germline CDR1 and CDR2: SGHKS and YYEKEE (reference sequence). The CDR3 contains 16 residues. The junction had 7 bases not matched to a gene; V was cut back by 5 bases and J by 2 bases. The CDR3 is CASRSAGLAGAYEQYV. The CDR3 DNA reads as TGTGCCAGCAGAAGTGCTGGACTAGCGGGGGCCTACGAGCAGTACGTC.

V and J are TRBV29-1 and TRBJ2-7, with 7 bases identical to TRBD1. CDR3 size: 13 residues. From germline, CDR1 is SQVTM and CDR2 ANQGSEA. The junction had 11 bases not matched to a gene; V was cut back by 7 bases and J by 5 bases. This CDR3 is CSAQDRQGDEQYV. As DNA, the CDR3 is TGCAGCGCACAGGACAGGCAAGGGGACGAGCAGTACGTC.

This clonotype appeared a few times. This chain joins TRBV11-2 and TRBJ1-6; D possibly corresponds to TRBD1 (5 bases). CDR1 SGHAT and CDR2 FQNNGV come from the germline V gene. This CDR3 comprises 18 residues. Trimming took 5 bases from V and 7 from J, leaving 24 bases between them. CDR3 nucleotide sequence: TGTGCCAGCAGCGCCAAAGACCTAGGGACTTTAGCAAATTCACCCCTCCACTTT. Its protein product is CASSAKDLGTLANSPLHF. The full variable domain, in which reference TRBV11-2 and TRBJ1-6 provide the parts outside the CDR3, is EAGVAQSPRYKIIEKRQSVAFWCNPISGHATLYWYQQILGQGPKLLIQFQNNGVVDDSQLPKDRFSAERLKGVDSTLKIQPAKLEDSAVYLCASSAKDLGTLANSPLHFGNGTRLTVT.

Only a few counts were recorded for this clonotype. V gene TRBV3-1 combines with J gene TRBJ2-2; D gene unclear. Germline-derived CDR1 and CDR2 are LGHDT and YNNKEL (reference sequence). This CDR3 has 14 residues. V lost 0 bases to trimming and J lost 7 bases, with 9 bases between them. CDR3 protein: CASSQDPVGGELFF. For the CDR3, the DNA is TGTGCCAGCAGCCAAGATCCGGTTGGCGGGGAGCTGTTTTTT.

This clonotype came up a few times. The V and J genes are TRBV19 and TRBJ2-3; the match to TRBD1 covers 9 bases. CDR3 size: 18 residues. In germline, CDR1 is LNHDA, CDR2 SQIVND (reference sequence). V lost 5 bases, J lost 4 bases, and 16 bases stayed unmatched. CDR3 sequence: CASSRTTGGPMGADTQYF. The CDR3 coding sequence is TGTGCCAGTAGTCGCACGACAGGGGGACCTATGGGTGCAGATACGCAGTATTTT.

This sequence joins TRBV6-5 and TRBJ2-7; D is unclear. This CDR3 is built from 14 residues. With 0 bases removed from V and 4 bases from J, the gap between germline ends came to 10 bases. Germline CDR1 and CDR2: MNHEY and SVGAGI. The CDR3 protein is CASSYSRLSYEQYV. As DNA, the CDR3 is TGTGCCAGCAGTTACTCTCGGCTTTCGTACGAGCAGTACGTC.

The rearrangement links TRBV5-1 to TRBJ1-2, with no clear D. Germline V gene sequence: CDR1 SGHRS, CDR2 YFSETQ. The CDR3 spans 15 residues. V was shortened by 0 bases and J by 4 bases, with 13 bases between the two germline ends. The CDR3 region has the DNA TGCGCCAGCAGCTTGGGGGGTGACACTAGCTATGGCTACACCTTC. Its protein is CASSLGGDTSYGYTF.

This chain joins TRBV10-3 and TRBJ2-6, with D tentatively TRBD1 (6 bases). The germline V gene has CDR1 ENHRY and CDR2 SYGVKD. Deletions cut 5 bases from V and 3 bases from J, with 14 bases between. CDR3 length: 16 residues. The DNA of the CDR3 is TGTGCCATCAGTCCAGGACAGTCTCATGGGGCCAACGTCCTGACTTTC. This gives the protein CAISPGQSHGANVLTF.

This clonotype was observed a handful of times. The J gene is TRBJ2-2, the V gene TRBV20-1, with D uncertain. Germline V gene lookup returns CDR1 DFQATT and CDR2 SNEGSKA (reference sequence). The CDR3 has 11 residues. V was clipped by 5 bases and J by 7 bases, with 8 bases between them. The CDR3 loop reads CSAPNFGELFF. The CDR3, as DNA: TGCAGTGCTCCCAATTTCGGGGAGCTGTTTTTT.

This rearrangement joins TRBV20-1 to TRBJ2-3; 10 bases agree with TRBD2. Germline V gene data show CDR1 as DFQATT and CDR2 as SNEGSKA (reference sequence). This CDR3 contains 16 residues. V shed 0 bases, J shed 5 bases, and the junction held 8 bases outside the gene matches. CDR3 nucleotides: TGCAGTGCTAGAGATCGCTCTAGCGGGGGATTAGATACGCAGTATTTT. Its translation is CSARDRSSGGLDTQYF.

The chain links TRBV27 to TRBJ2-1; D unclear. CDR1 MNHEY and CDR2 SMNVEV come from the germline V gene (reference sequence). Trimming removed 2 bases at V and 5 bases at J, with 7 bases between. CDR3 size: 13 residues. For the CDR3, the DNA is TGTGCCAGCAGTTTAAGCAGGAACAATGAGCAGTTCTTC. This encodes CASSLSRNNEQFF.

The rearrangement joins TRBV6-5 to TRBJ2-7; 11 nucleotides agree with TRBD1. The CDR3 has 15 amino acids. V dropped 2 bases and J dropped 3; count of bases not matched to a gene: 3. The germline V gene encodes CDR1 MNHEY and CDR2 SVGAGI. CDR3 protein: CASSYTGTGGYEQYF. In nucleotides, the CDR3 is TGTGCCAGCAGTTACACGGGGACAGGGGGCTACGAGCAGTACTTC.

This CDR3 reads CSATDTPEQYV. CDR3 in DNA: TGCAGTGCTACGGACACACCCGAGCAGTACGTC. The chain combines TRBV20-1 with TRBJ2-7; the D gene is possibly TRBD1 (5 bases). CDR1 is DFQATT and CDR2 is SNEGSKA in the germline V gene (reference sequence). This CDR3 contains 11 residues. Trimming removed 4 bases at V and 6 bases at J, with 10 bases between.

Points on this clonotype: This CDR3 is missing its conserved last phenylalanine or tryptophan, likely due to a read error. The V call is TRBV5-1, the J call TRBJ2-7; TRBD1 matches at 10 bases. CDR1 and CDR2 from the germline V gene are SGHRS and YFSETQ. J was trimmed by 3 bases and V by 3 bases; bases with no gene match: 6. The CDR3 runs to 15 residues. The CDR3 region is CASSWTTGGGYEQYS. The CDR3 DNA reads as TGCGCCAGCAGCTGGACGACAGGGGGCGGCTACGAGCAGTACTCC.

This clonotype was detected a few times. The genes are TRBV14 and TRBJ1-3; D unresolved. V was trimmed by 0 bases and J by 0 bases, leaving 12 bases between them. CDR1 is SGHDN and CDR2 is FVKESK in the germline V gene. CDR3 length equals 17 residues. In DNA form, the CDR3 reads TGTGCCAGCAGCCAAGATTTGGGAGGGCTCTCTGGAAACACCATATATTTT. It specifies CASSQDLGGLSGNTIYF.

This clonotype was recorded many times. The V and J genes are TRBV24-1 and TRBJ2-5; weak D call: TRBD1 (5 bases). In germline, CDR1 is KGHDR, CDR2 SFDVKD. The V end lost 0 bases, the J end lost 2 bases, and 15 bases lay between the germline ends. The CDR3 runs to 17 residues. The CDR3 coding sequence is TGTGCCACCAGTGATTTGCGGCAGGGCGATGCACAAGAGACCCAGTACTTC. It codes for CATSDLRQGDAQETQYF.

The chain is built from TRBV12-3 or TRBV12-4 and TRBJ2-1; maybe TRBD1 (6 bases). V was trimmed by 5 bases and J by 5 bases, leaving 10 bases between them. The length of the CDR3 is 13 residues. CDR3 nucleotide sequence: TGTGCCAGCAGTATCCGGGACAACAATGAGCAGTTCTTC. It specifies CASSIRDNNEQFF.

The rearrangement uses TRBV9 and TRBJ1-2; D is unresolved. Per germline, CDR1 SGDLS and CDR2 YYNGEE. This CDR3 contains 15 residues. Trimming took off 0 bases at V and 1 base at J, with 10 bases between the two ends. The CDR3: CASSVVVSLNYGYTF. The CDR3 nucleotides are TGTGCCAGCAGCGTAGTCGTCAGCCTTAACTATGGCTACACCTTC. Full variable domain (outside the CDR3, taken from reference TRBV9 and TRBJ1-2): DSGVTQTPKHLITATGQRVTLRCSPRSGDLSVYWYQQSLDQGLQFLIQYYNGEERAKGNILERFSAQQFPDLHSELNLSSLELGDSALYFCASSVVVSLNYGYTFGSGTRLTVV.

This clonotype was detected only a few times. This chain uses TRBV20-1 with TRBJ1-2; 7 positions match TRBD1. The V gene's germline CDR1 is DFQATT and CDR2 SNEGSKA (reference sequence). The CDR3 totals 15 residues. V was pared by 0 bases and J by 8 bases, with 12 bases of the junction left unmatched. The CDR3, as DNA: TGCAGTGCTAGAGATCCCTCGGGGACAGTTGAGGGCTACACCTTC. Translated, it gives CSARDPSGTVEGYTF.

This clonotype was observed a few times. CDR3 residues: CASSQGQGQGYTF. CDR3 in DNA: TGTGCCAGCAGCCAGGGACAGGGCCAGGGCTACACCTTC. V is TRBV3-1 and J is TRBJ1-2; 9 bases align to TRBD1. The V gene end was trimmed by 3 bases and the J gene end by 8 bases; junction bases not matched to a gene: 4. The CDR3 covers 13 residues. Looked up from germline, CDR1 is LGHDT and CDR2 is YNNKEL (reference sequence). The full variable domain, its missing parts supplied by reference TRBV3-1 and TRBJ1-2, is DTAVSQTPKYLVTQMGNDKSIKCEQNLGHDTMYWYKQDSKKFLKIMFSYNNKELIINETVPNRFSPKSPDKAHLNLHINSLELGDSAVYFCASSQGQGQGYTFGSGTRLTVV.

This chain links TRBV27 with TRBJ1-5, with 7 bases matching TRBD1. Germline trimming cut 8 bases from V and 5 bases from J; bases unmatched to any gene: 6. Per the germline V gene, CDR1 is MNHEY and CDR2 is SMNVEV (reference sequence). This CDR3 contains 13 residues. The CDR3 DNA reads as TGTGCCAGCGGAAGGGGGCCCCATCAGCCCCAGCATTTT. Amino acids: CASGRGPHQPQHF.

The rearrangement uses TRBV3-1 and TRBJ2-4, with a possible D match to TRBD2 (6 bases). With 0 bases removed from V and 8 bases from J, the gap between germline ends came to 11 bases. Germline lookup yields CDR1 LGHDT and CDR2 YNNKEL (reference sequence). This CDR3 contains 14 residues. DNA of the CDR3: TGTGCCAGCAGCCAAGACGGAGGGTTGGACATTCAGTACTTC. It is translated as CASSQDGGLDIQYF.

This clonotype was seen more than once but under ten times. V and J are TRBV7-2 and TRBJ1-1, with D unresolved. Trimming left V 3 bases short and J 0 bases short, with 5 bases between. Germline V CDR1 and CDR2: SGHTA, FQGNSA. CDR3 length: 13 amino acids. The CDR3 DNA reads TGTGCCAGCAGCTTTTCACTGAACACTGAAGCTTTCTTT. Its protein product is CASSFSLNTEAFF.

The chain carries TRBV18 and TRBJ1-4; TRBD1 aligns across 7 bases. V shed 6 bases and J 7 bases; nucleotides not matched to a gene: 5. The germline CDR1 and CDR2 sequences are KGHSH and LQKENI. The CDR3 runs 13 residues. The DNA for the CDR3 is TGTGCCAGCTCTTTGGACAGGAGTGAAAAACTGTTTTTT. Translation gives CASSLDRSEKLFF. Full variable domain (rest looked up from reference TRBV18 and TRBJ1-4): NAGVMQNPRHLVRRRGQEARLRCSPMKGHSHVYWYRQLPEEGLKFMVYLQKENIIDESGMPKERFSAEFPKEGPSILRIQQVVRGDSAAYFCASSLDRSEKLFFGSGTQLSVL.